The 4 T cell receptor beta chains given below trace back to one sample, sequenced in a study of OX40 agonist ivuxolimab in advanced cancers. Clones were read by immunoSEQ multiplex PCR, and TCRdb kept only the in-frame ones, dropping some. The sample yields tens of thousands of clones, more than 70% seen once. This specimen was CD4+ or CD8+ T cells sorted from blood, taken in a trial of the OX40 agonist ivuxolimab. The source is an adult with an advanced solid tumor such as melanoma, head and neck, liver or kidney cancer.

The chain is built from TRBV27 and TRBJ1-1; tentatively, D is TRBD1 (6 bases). V dropped 5 bases and J dropped 8 bases, with 15 bases sitting between them. Germline values: CDR1 MNHEY, CDR2 SMNVEV (reference sequence). The CDR3 extends over 13 amino acids. The CDR3 protein is CASSIQGHLEAFF. CDR3 nucleotide sequence: TGTGCCAGCAGTATACAGGGCCATTTGGAAGCTTTCTTT.

This chain uses TRBV5-4 with TRBJ2-3; the match to TRBD2 covers 8 bases. From germline, CDR1 is SGHNT and CDR2 YYREEE (reference sequence). V trimming: 10 bases; J trimming: 4 bases; junction bases outside the gene matches: 14. The CDR3 is 15 amino acids. The CDR3 loop reads CAHRSGREVADTQYF. CDR3 in DNA: TGTGCCCACCGCTCTGGGCGGGAGGTTGCAGATACGCAGTATTTT.

This chain connects TRBV30 to TRBJ2-5, with D unclear. V lost 1 base to trimming and J lost 4 bases, with 13 bases between them. This CDR3 region has 14 residues. Germline values: CDR1 GTSNPN, CDR2 SVGIG (reference sequence). The CDR3 nucleotides read TGTGCCTGGAGTGGAGCCCCCCGCGGAGAGACCCAGTACTTC. This gives the protein CAWSGAPRGETQYF.

This rearrangement joins TRBV5-1 to TRBJ1-2; D is uncertain. The CDR3 contains 14 residues. V gave up 4 bases and J gave up 0 bases, with 10 bases separating them. From germline, CDR1 is SGHRS and CDR2 YFSETQ. CDR3: CASSPASTNYGYTF. Here the CDR3 DNA reads TGCGCCAGCAGCCCTGCGTCTACTAACTATGGCTACACCTTC.